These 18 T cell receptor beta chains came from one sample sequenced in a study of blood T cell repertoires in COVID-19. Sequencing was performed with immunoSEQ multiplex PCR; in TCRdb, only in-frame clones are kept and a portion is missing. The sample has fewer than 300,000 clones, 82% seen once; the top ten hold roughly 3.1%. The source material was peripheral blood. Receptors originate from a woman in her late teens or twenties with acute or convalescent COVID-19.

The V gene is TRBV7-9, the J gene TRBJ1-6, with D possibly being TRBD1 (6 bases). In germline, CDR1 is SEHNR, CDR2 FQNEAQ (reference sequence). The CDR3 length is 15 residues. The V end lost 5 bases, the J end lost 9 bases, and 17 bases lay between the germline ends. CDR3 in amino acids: CASSPKARGGSPLHF. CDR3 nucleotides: TGTGCCAGCAGCCCTAAAGCAAGGGGGGGTTCACCCCTCCACTTT.

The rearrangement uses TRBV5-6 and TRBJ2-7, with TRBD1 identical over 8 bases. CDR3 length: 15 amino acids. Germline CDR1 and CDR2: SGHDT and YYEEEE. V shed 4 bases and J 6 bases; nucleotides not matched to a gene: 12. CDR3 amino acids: CASSRTWTGLSEQYF. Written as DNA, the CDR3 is TGTGCCAGCAGCCGGACCTGGACAGGGTTAAGCGAGCAGTACTTC.

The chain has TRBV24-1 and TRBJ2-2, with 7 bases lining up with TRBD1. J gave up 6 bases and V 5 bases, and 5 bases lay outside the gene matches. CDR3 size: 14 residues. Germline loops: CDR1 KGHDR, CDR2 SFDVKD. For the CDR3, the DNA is TGTGCCACCAGTGTACAGGGGAAGGCCGGGGAGCTGTTTTTT. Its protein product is CATSVQGKAGELFF.

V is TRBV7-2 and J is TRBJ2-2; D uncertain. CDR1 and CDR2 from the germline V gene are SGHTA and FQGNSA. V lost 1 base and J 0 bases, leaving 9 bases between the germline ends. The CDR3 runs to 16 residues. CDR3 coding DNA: TGTGCCAGCAGCTTAGGTGGGCAGGCGAACACCGGGGAGCTGTTTTTT. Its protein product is CASSLGGQANTGELFF. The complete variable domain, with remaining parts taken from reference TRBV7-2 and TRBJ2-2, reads GAGVSQSPSNKVTEKGKDVELRCDPISGHTALYWYRQSLGQGLEFLIYFQGNSAPDKSGLPSDRFSAERTGGSVSTLTIQRTQQEDSAVYLCASSLGGQANTGELFFGEGSRLTVL.

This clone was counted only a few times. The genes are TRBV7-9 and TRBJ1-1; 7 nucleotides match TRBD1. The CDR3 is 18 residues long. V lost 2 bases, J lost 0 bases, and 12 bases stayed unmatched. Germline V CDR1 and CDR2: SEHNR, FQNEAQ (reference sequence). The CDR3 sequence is CASSLFGDSLTLNTEAFF. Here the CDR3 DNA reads TGTGCCAGCAGCTTATTTGGGGACAGCCTCACTCTGAACACTGAAGCTTTCTTT.

The DNA of the CDR3 is TGTGCCAGCAGTGAAGCAGCGGGGATTATAACCAATCAGCCCCAGCATTTT. Amino acids: CASSEAAGIITNQPQHF. This rearrangement joins TRBV2 to TRBJ1-5, with D unresolved. Trimming cost V 0 bases and J 3 bases, with 15 bases left between them. The germline V gene encodes CDR1 SNHLY and CDR2 FYNNEI. The CDR3 is 17 residues long.

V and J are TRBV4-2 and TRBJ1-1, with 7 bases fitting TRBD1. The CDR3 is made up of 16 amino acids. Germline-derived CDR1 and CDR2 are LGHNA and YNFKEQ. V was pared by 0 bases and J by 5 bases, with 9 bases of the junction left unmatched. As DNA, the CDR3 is TGTGCCAGCAGCCAAGATAGTTCACCCAGGGGGACTGAAGCTTTCTTT. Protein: CASSQDSSPRGTEAFF.

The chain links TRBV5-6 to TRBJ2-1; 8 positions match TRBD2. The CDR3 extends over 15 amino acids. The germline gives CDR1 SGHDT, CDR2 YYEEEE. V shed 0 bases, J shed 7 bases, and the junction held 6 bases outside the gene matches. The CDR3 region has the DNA TGTGCCAGCAGCTTGGACGGGAGGGCCGGGAATGAGCAGTTCTTC. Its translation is CASSLDGRAGNEQFF.

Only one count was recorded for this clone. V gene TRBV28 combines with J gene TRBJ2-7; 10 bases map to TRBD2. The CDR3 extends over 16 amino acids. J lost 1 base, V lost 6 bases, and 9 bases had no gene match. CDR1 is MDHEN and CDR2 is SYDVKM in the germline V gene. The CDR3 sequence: CASSLDLAGVSYEQYF. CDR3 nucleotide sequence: TGTGCCAGCAGCCTTGATCTAGCGGGAGTATCCTACGAGCAGTACTTC. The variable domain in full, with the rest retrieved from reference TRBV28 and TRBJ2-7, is DVKVTQSSRYLVKRTGEKVFLECVQDMDHENMFWYRQDPGLGLRLIYFSYDVKMKEKGDIPEGYSVSREKKERFSLILESASTNQTSMYLCASSLDLAGVSYEQYFGPGTRLTVT.

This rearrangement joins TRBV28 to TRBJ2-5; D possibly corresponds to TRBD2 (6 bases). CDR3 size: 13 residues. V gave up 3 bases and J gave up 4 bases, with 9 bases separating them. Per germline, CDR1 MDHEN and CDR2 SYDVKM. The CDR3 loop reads CASSLEGRETQYF. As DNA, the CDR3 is TGTGCCAGCAGTTTGGAGGGCCGAGAGACCCAGTACTTC.

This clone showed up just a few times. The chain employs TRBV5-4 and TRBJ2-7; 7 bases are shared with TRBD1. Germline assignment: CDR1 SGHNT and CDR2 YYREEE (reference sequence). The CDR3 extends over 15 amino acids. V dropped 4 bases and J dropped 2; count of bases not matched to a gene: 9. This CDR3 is CASSLERTGTYEQYF. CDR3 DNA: TGTGCCAGCAGCCTGGAGCGGACAGGAACCTACGAGCAGTACTTC.

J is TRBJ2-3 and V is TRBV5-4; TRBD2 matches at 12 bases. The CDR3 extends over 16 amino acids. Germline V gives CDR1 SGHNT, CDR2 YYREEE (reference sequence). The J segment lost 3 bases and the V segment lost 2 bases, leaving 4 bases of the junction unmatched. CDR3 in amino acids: CASSLRTSGITDTQYF. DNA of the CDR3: TGTGCCAGCAGCTTAAGGACTAGCGGGATTACAGATACGCAGTATTTT.

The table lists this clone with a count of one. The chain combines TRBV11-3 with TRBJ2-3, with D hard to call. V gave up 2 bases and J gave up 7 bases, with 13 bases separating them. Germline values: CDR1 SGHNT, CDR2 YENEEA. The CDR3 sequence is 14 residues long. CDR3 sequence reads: CASSLSPRFNTQYF. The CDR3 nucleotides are TGTGCCAGCAGCTTATCGCCTAGGTTCAATACGCAGTATTTT.

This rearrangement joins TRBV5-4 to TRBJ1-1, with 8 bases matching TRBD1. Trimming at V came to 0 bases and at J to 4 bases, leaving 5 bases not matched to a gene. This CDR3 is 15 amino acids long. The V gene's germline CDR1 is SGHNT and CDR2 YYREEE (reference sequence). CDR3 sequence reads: CASSLDLTGGTEAFF. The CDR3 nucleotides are TGTGCCAGCAGCTTGGATCTAACAGGGGGCACTGAAGCTTTCTTT.

DNA for the CDR3: TGTGCCAGCAGCCCTAGCGGGAAGCAGGTGACCCAGTACTTC. This translates into CASSPSGKQVTQYF. The rearrangement joins TRBV6-2 or TRBV6-3 to TRBJ2-5; 9 nucleotides line up with TRBD2. CDR1 and CDR2 (germline): MNHEY, SVGEGT. The CDR3 is 14 residues long. The junction had 9 bases not matched to a gene; V was cut back by 6 bases and J by 7 bases.

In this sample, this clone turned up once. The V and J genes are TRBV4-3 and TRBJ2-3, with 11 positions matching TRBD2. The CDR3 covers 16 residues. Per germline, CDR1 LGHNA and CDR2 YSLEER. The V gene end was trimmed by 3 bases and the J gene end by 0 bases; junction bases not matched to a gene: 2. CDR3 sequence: CASSQGLAASTDTQYF. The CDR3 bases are TGCGCCAGCAGCCAGGGACTAGCGGCAAGCACAGATACGCAGTATTTT.

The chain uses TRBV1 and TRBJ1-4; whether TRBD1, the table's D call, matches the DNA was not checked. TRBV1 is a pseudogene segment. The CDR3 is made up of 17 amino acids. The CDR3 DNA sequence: TGCACCAGCAGCCAACCAGGGGTGAAATCAACTAATGAAAAACTGTTTTTT. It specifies CTSSQPGVKSTNEKLFF.

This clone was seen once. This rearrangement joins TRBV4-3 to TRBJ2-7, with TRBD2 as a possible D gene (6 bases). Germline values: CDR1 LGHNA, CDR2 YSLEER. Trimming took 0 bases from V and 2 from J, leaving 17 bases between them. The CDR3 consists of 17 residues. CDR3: CASSQDGLASYPYEQYF. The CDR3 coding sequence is TGCGCCAGCAGCCAAGATGGGCTAGCGAGCTACCCCTACGAGCAGTACTTC.